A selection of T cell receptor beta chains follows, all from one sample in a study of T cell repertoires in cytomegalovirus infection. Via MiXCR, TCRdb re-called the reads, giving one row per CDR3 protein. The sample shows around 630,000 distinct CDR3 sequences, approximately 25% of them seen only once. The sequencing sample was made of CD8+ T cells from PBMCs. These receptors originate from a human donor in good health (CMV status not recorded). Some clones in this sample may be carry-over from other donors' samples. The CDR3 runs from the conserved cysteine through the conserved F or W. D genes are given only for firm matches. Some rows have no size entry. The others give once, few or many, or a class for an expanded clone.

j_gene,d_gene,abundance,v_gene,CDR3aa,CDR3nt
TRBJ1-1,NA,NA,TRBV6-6,CAVQGLNTEAFF,TGTGCCGTACAGGGTTTGAACACTGAAGCTTTCTTT
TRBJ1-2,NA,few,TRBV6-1,CASSTGFNYGYTF,TGTGCCAGCAGTACAGGGTTCAACTATGGCTACACCTTC
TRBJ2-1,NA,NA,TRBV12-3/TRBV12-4,CGSSLEGKHNEQFF,TGTGGCAGCAGTTTAGAGGGGAAGCACAATGAGCAGTTCTTC
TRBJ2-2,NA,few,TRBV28,CASSFQGKNTGELFF,TGTGCCAGCAGTTTTCAGGGAAAGAACACCGGGGAGCTGTTTTTT
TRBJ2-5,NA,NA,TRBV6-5,CASSYRGAETQYF,TGTGCCAGCAGTTACCGAGGAGCGGAGACCCAGTACTTC
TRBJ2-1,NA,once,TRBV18,CASSGSMNEQFF,TGTGCCAGCTCGGGCAGCATGAATGAGCAGTTCTTC
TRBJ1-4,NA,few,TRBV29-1,CSVGETGQNNEKLFF,TGCAGCGTTGGAGAGACCGGACAGAATAATGAAAAACTGTTTTTT
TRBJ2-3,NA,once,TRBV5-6,CASSLRLESSDTQYF,TGTGCCAGCAGCTTAAGACTGGAATCCTCAGATACGCAGTATTTT
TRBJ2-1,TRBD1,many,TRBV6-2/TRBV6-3,CASSTPGQGAIGNEQFF,TGTGCCAGCAGTACCCCGGGACAGGGGGCGATTGGGAATGAGCAGTTCTTC
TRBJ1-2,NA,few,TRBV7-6,CASRNPGPLEGYTF,TGTGCCAGCAGAAACCCGGGCCCCCTCGAGGGCTACACCTTC
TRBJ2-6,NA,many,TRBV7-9,CASSPPGAGANVLTF,TGTGCCAGCAGCCCCCCGGGGGCTGGGGCCAACGTCCTGACTTTC
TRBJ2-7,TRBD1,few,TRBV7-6,CASSEGQGSYEQYF,TGTGCCAGCAGTGAGGGACAGGGATCCTACGAGCAGTACTTC
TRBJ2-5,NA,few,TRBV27,CASSHDLGETQYF,TGTGCCAGCAGTCACGACCTAGGCGAGACCCAGTACTTC
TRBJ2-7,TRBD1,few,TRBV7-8,CASKGQGSYEQYF,TGTGCCAGCAAGGGACAGGGGAGCTACGAGCAGTACTTC
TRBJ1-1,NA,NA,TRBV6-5,CASSYSKWNTEAFF,TGTGCCAGCAGTTACTCGAAGTGGAACACTGAAGCTTTCTTT
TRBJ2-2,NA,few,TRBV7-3,CASSLTGRKNGELFF,TGTGCCAGCAGCTTAACGGGCAGAAAGAACGGGGAGCTGTTTTTT
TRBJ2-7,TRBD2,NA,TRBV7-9,CASSSSGDYEQYF,TGTGCCAGCAGCTCTAGCGGCGACTACGAGCAGTACTTC
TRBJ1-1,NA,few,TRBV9,CASSVAGSDTEAFF,TGTGCCAGCAGCGTTGCAGGGTCCGACACTGAAGCTTTCTTT
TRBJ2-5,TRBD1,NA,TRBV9,CASSDGTGRQETQYF,TGTGCCAGCAGCGATGGGACAGGTCGTCAAGAGACCCAGTACTTC
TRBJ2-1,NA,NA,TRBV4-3,CASSQESREYNEQFF,TGCGCCAGCAGCCAAGAGTCTAGAGAGTACAATGAGCAGTTCTTC
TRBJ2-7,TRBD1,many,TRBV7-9,CASSGGTGREQYF,TGTGCCAGCAGCGGGGGGACAGGGAGGGAGCAGTACTTC
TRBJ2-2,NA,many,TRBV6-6,CASSYANTGELFF,TGTGCCAGCAGTTACGCTAACACCGGGGAGCTGTTTTTT
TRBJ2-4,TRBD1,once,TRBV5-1,CASSLGDRAGDIQYF,TGCGCCAGCAGCTTGGGGGACAGGGCCGGGGACATTCAGTACTTC
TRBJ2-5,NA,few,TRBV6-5,CASSPIRMGETQYF,TGTGCCAGCAGCCCCATCCGGATGGGAGAGACCCAGTACTTC
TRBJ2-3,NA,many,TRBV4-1,CASTLDGASTDTQYF,TGCGCCAGCACCTTAGACGGGGCCAGCACAGATACGCAGTATTTT
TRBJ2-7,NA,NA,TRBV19,CASSMNRGANYEQYF,TGTGCCAGTAGTATGAATCGGGGGGCGAACTACGAGCAGTACTTC
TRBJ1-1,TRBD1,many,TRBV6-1,CASREGQGGTEAFF,TGTGCCAGCAGAGAGGGACAGGGAGGAACTGAAGCTTTCTTT
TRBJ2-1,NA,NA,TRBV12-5,CASGFRGDNEQFF,TGTGCTAGTGGTTTTAGAGGCGACAATGAGCAGTTCTTC
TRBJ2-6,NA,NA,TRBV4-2,CASSQDGGAGANVLTF,TGTGCCAGCAGCCAAGATGGAGGGGCTGGGGCCAACGTCCTGACTTTC
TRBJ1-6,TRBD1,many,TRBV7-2,CASSLPGQLNSPLHF,TGTGCCAGCAGCTTGCCGGGACAGCTTAATTCACCCCTCCACTTT
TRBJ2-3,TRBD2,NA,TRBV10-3,CAIRQRLAGASTDTQYF,TGTGCCATCCGGCAGAGACTAGCGGGGGCTAGCACAGATACGCAGTATTTT
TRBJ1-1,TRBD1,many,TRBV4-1,CASSQVVTGYTEAFF,TGCGCCAGCAGCCAAGTCGTGACAGGGTATACTGAAGCTTTCTTT
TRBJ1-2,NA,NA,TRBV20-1,CSAAGKNYGYTF,TGCAGTGCCGCGGGCAAAAACTATGGCTACACCTTC
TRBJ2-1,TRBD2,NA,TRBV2,CASTAGSGGTTSSYNEQFF,TGTGCCAGCACCGCGGGTAGCGGGGGGACCACGAGCTCCTACAATGAGCAGTTCTTC
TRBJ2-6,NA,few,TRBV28,CASRGPGANVLTF,TGTGCCAGCAGGGGACCTGGGGCCAACGTCCTGACTTTC
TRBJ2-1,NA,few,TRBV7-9,CASSSRRSYNEQFF,TGTGCCAGCAGCTCCCGGCGGAGTTACAATGAGCAGTTCTTC
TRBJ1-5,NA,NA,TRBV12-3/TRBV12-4,CASSFGNSNQPQHF,TGTGCCAGCAGTTTCGGAAATAGCAATCAGCCCCAGCATTTT
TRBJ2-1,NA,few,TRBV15,CATSRDRGPGNEQFF,TGTGCCACCAGCAGAGACAGGGGCCCCGGGAATGAGCAGTTCTTC
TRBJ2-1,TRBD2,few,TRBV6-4,CASSDRGGGAHNEQFF,TGTGCCAGCAGTGACCGGGGCGGGGGGGCCCACAATGAGCAGTTCTTC
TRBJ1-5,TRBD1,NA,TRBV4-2,CASSKPGQDNQPQHF,TGTGCCAGCAGCAAACCGGGACAGGACAATCAGCCCCAGCATTTT
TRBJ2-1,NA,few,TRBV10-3,CAISESGRNEQFF,TGTGCCATCAGTGAGTCGGGCAGAAATGAGCAGTTCTTC
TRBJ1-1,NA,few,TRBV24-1,CATQRALNTEAFF,TGTGCCACCCAACGCGCTTTGAACACTGAAGCTTTCTTT
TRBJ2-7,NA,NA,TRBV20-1,CSAREGVGYEQYF,TGCAGTGCTAGAGAAGGGGTGGGATACGAGCAGTACTTC
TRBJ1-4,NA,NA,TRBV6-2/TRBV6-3,CASSYNPGRRSLEKLFF,TGTGCCAGCAGTTACAACCCAGGACGACGCTCGCTTGAAAAACTGTTTTTT
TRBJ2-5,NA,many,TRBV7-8,CASSPDSLRGETQYF,TGTGCCAGCAGCCCGGACAGTCTTAGGGGAGAGACCCAGTACTTC
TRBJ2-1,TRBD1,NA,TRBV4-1,CASSPLAQGDEQFF,TGCGCCAGCAGTCCTCTGGCACAGGGGGATGAGCAGTTCTTC
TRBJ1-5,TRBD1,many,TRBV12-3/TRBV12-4,CASSPTATGNQPQHF,TGTGCCAGCAGTCCTACCGCGACAGGGAATCAGCCCCAGCATTTT
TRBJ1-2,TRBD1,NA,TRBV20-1,CSAPRDRDDYTF,TGCAGTGCCCCTCGGGACAGGGACGACTACACCTTC
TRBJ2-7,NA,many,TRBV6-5,CASSYTGRLEQYF,TGTGCCAGCAGTTACACAGGGAGGCTCGAGCAGTACTTC
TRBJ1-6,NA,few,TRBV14,CASSQWGPRLRSPLHF,TGTGCCAGCAGCCAATGGGGTCCGAGATTACGGTCACCCCTCCACTTT
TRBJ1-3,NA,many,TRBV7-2,CASTNQGSLSGNTIYF,TGTGCCAGCACTAACCAGGGGAGTTTATCTGGAAACACCATATATTTT
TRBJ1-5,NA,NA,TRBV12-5,CASGFSAYSNQPQHF,TGTGCTAGTGGTTTCAGCGCCTATAGCAATCAGCCCCAGCATTTT